A selection of T cell receptor beta chains follows, all from one sample in a study of CD8 T cells in Susac syndrome. TCRdb redid the calling of the immunoSEQ multiplex PCR reads with MiXCR, one entry per CDR3 protein. This table holds over 120,000 distinct CDR3 sequences, about 95% found once. Specimen: CD4+ T cells from PBMCs. These receptors all come from a human donor with Susac syndrome. Each CDR3 is given with its conserved first and last residue. Fields, in order: D gene, V gene, clone size, J gene, CDR3 DNA, CDR3 protein. The D gene is left open where the match is weak. Clone sizes are given selectively: once, few, many, or a class where the clone is expanded.

d_gene: .
v_gene: TRBV30
abundance: .
j_gene: TRBJ2-7
CDR3nt: TGTGCCTGGAGTACCGGGGATCCCTACGAGCAGTACTTC
CDR3aa: CAWSTGDPYEQYF

d_gene: TRBD1
v_gene: TRBV10-3
abundance: .
j_gene: TRBJ1-2
CDR3nt: TGTGCCATCAGTGACGGGACAGGGACCGGCTACACCTTC
CDR3aa: CAISDGTGTGYTF

d_gene: .
v_gene: TRBV3-1
abundance: .
j_gene: TRBJ1-3
CDR3nt: TGTGCCAGCAGCCGGGGGGGCTCTGGAAACACCATATATTTT
CDR3aa: CASSRGGSGNTIYF

d_gene: TRBD1
v_gene: TRBV12-3/TRBV12-4
abundance: .
j_gene: TRBJ2-1
CDR3nt: TGTGCCAGCAGTATCACCCAAGGGGGCACCTACAATGAGCAGTTCTTC
CDR3aa: CASSITQGGTYNEQFF

d_gene: TRBD1
v_gene: TRBV11-2
abundance: .
j_gene: TRBJ1-6
CDR3nt: TGTGCCAGCAGGTTCCGTCCCGGGACAGGCGGTTCACCCCTCCACTTT
CDR3aa: CASRFRPGTGGSPLHF

d_gene: .
v_gene: TRBV12-3/TRBV12-4
abundance: .
j_gene: TRBJ2-4
CDR3nt: TGTGCCAGCACCTCTTTGGCCGAAAACATTCAGTACTTC
CDR3aa: CASTSLAENIQYF

d_gene: .
v_gene: TRBV29-1
abundance: .
j_gene: TRBJ1-1
CDR3nt: TGCAGCGTTTCGACCGGGACCACTGAAGCTTTCTTT
CDR3aa: CSVSTGTTEAFF

d_gene: TRBD2
v_gene: TRBV28
abundance: .
j_gene: TRBJ2-3
CDR3nt: TGTGCCAGCAGTTTTTGGCCGGGACTAGCGGGATTGAATTCTACAGATACGCAGTATTTT
CDR3aa: CASSFWPGLAGLNSTDTQYF

d_gene: .
v_gene: TRBV30
abundance: .
j_gene: TRBJ1-1
CDR3nt: TGTGCCTGGAGTAGAGCCGGCTTGAACACTGAAGCTTTCTTT
CDR3aa: CAWSRAGLNTEAFF

d_gene: .
v_gene: TRBV9
abundance: .
j_gene: TRBJ2-7
CDR3nt: TGTGCCAGCAGCTTAGGGGACTTTATCTACGAGCAGTACTTC
CDR3aa: CASSLGDFIYEQYF

d_gene: TRBD2
v_gene: TRBV20-1
abundance: .
j_gene: TRBJ2-3
CDR3nt: TGCAGTGCTACGATCGGCGGGAGGACAGATACGCAGTATTTT
CDR3aa: CSATIGGRTDTQYF

d_gene: .
v_gene: TRBV29-1
abundance: .
j_gene: TRBJ1-2
CDR3nt: TGCAGCGTTGTTCTAGGGGAGGGCGGCTACACCTTC
CDR3aa: CSVVLGEGGYTF

d_gene: .
v_gene: TRBV12-5
abundance: .
j_gene: TRBJ1-5
CDR3nt: TGTGCTAGTGGTTTGGTACGGAGGGAGCCCCAGCATTTT
CDR3aa: CASGLVRREPQHF

d_gene: .
v_gene: TRBV4-1
abundance: .
j_gene: TRBJ1-1
CDR3nt: TGCGCCGGGGGGCCGGACACTGAAGCTTTCTTT
CDR3aa: CAGGPDTEAFF

d_gene: .
v_gene: TRBV29-1
abundance: .
j_gene: TRBJ2-5
CDR3nt: TGCAGCGTTGATATTTGGGGGAGTACTAGGTACCAAGAGACCCAGTACTTC
CDR3aa: CSVDIWGSTRYQETQYF

d_gene: TRBD2
v_gene: TRBV29-1
abundance: .
j_gene: TRBJ2-1
CDR3nt: TGCAGCGCCCAAGGGAGGGAGCGGGGGGGCTATGAGCAGTTCTTC
CDR3aa: CSAQGRERGGYEQFF

d_gene: .
v_gene: TRBV30
abundance: .
j_gene: TRBJ1-1
CDR3nt: TGTGCCTGGATCGAGACAGCAGACACTGAAGCTTTCTTT
CDR3aa: CAWIETADTEAFF

d_gene: .
v_gene: TRBV30
abundance: .
j_gene: TRBJ1-2
CDR3nt: TGTGCCTGGAGTGTACTTGGGTTCCGGTCTGGCTACACCTTC
CDR3aa: CAWSVLGFRSGYTF

d_gene: TRBD1
v_gene: TRBV11-2
abundance: .
j_gene: TRBJ2-4
CDR3nt: TGTGCCAGCAGCTTAGGACAGGGGGTAGCCAAAAACATTCAGTACTTC
CDR3aa: CASSLGQGVAKNIQYF

d_gene: .
v_gene: TRBV6-5
abundance: .
j_gene: TRBJ1-1
CDR3nt: TGTGCCAGCGGGGACCTTACTGAAGCTTTCTTT
CDR3aa: CASGDLTEAFF

d_gene: TRBD2
v_gene: TRBV20-1
abundance: once
j_gene: TRBJ2-3
CDR3nt: TGCAGTGCTAGAGATAGCGGGAAAGGCACAGATACGCAGTATTTT
CDR3aa: CSARDSGKGTDTQYF

d_gene: .
v_gene: TRBV6-5
abundance: .
j_gene: TRBJ1-5
CDR3nt: TGTGCCAGCAGTCAGGACCCGGGAGTGGGGCCCCAGCATTTT
CDR3aa: CASSQDPGVGPQHF

d_gene: TRBD1
v_gene: TRBV29-1
abundance: .
j_gene: TRBJ1-2
CDR3nt: TGCAGCGCCGCGGGACAGGGGGCTTATGGCTACACCTTC
CDR3aa: CSAAGQGAYGYTF

d_gene: .
v_gene: TRBV15
abundance: .
j_gene: TRBJ1-5
CDR3nt: TGTGCCACCAGCAGAGACCAGGGTCGCAATCAGCCCCAGCATTTT
CDR3aa: CATSRDQGRNQPQHF

d_gene: TRBD1
v_gene: TRBV6-1
abundance: few
j_gene: TRBJ1-4
CDR3nt: TGTGCCAGCAGTCGACCGGGACAGAGTAATGAAAAACTGTTTTTT
CDR3aa: CASSRPGQSNEKLFF

d_gene: .
v_gene: TRBV30
abundance: .
j_gene: TRBJ1-4
CDR3nt: TGTGCCTGGAGCGACGACCGCGGGTTTAATGAAAAACTGTTTTTT
CDR3aa: CAWSDDRGFNEKLFF

d_gene: TRBD2
v_gene: TRBV4-2
abundance: .
j_gene: TRBJ2-2
CDR3nt: TGTGCCAGCAGCCAAGATTTAGGGACTAGCGGGAGGGCGAACACCGGGGAGCTGTTTTTT
CDR3aa: CASSQDLGTSGRANTGELFF

d_gene: .
v_gene: TRBV6-2/TRBV6-3
abundance: .
j_gene: TRBJ2-1
CDR3nt: TGTGCCAGCAGTTACAATGGCGCGGGATTCAGGGACAATGAGCAGTTCTTC
CDR3aa: CASSYNGAGFRDNEQFF

d_gene: .
v_gene: TRBV5-1
abundance: .
j_gene: TRBJ1-2
CDR3nt: TGCGCCAGCAGCTTGGGAGTCGACGGCGAATCCTACACCTTC
CDR3aa: CASSLGVDGESYTF

d_gene: .
v_gene: TRBV5-6
abundance: once
j_gene: TRBJ2-7
CDR3nt: TGTGCCAGCAGCTTGGGGGACACCGTACTACGCGAGCAGTACTTC
CDR3aa: CASSLGDTVLREQYF

d_gene: TRBD1
v_gene: TRBV11-1
abundance: .
j_gene: TRBJ2-7
CDR3nt: TGTGCCAGCAGCCCAGGACAGGCCGCCTACGAGCAGTACTTC
CDR3aa: CASSPGQAAYEQYF

d_gene: .
v_gene: TRBV4-2
abundance: once
j_gene: TRBJ2-1
CDR3nt: TGTGCCAGCAGCCAAGACCCTGGGGCCAACAATGAGCAGTTCTTC
CDR3aa: CASSQDPGANNEQFF

d_gene: .
v_gene: TRBV20-1
abundance: .
j_gene: TRBJ2-7
CDR3nt: TGCAGTGCTAGTCGTCGGGTTGACGAGCAGTACTTC
CDR3aa: CSASRRVDEQYF

d_gene: .
v_gene: TRBV20-1
abundance: .
j_gene: TRBJ1-5
CDR3nt: TGCAGTGCACACCGGGACATCAATCAGCCCCAGCATTTT
CDR3aa: CSAHRDINQPQHF

d_gene: TRBD1
v_gene: TRBV14
abundance: .
j_gene: TRBJ2-1
CDR3nt: TGTGCCAGCAGCCACTATACAGGGGACAAAGCCTACAATGAGCAGTTCTTC
CDR3aa: CASSHYTGDKAYNEQFF

d_gene: .
v_gene: TRBV2
abundance: once
j_gene: TRBJ2-1
CDR3nt: TGTGCCAGCAGTGAAATCTTGAGCGGCAATGAGCAGTTCTTC
CDR3aa: CASSEILSGNEQFF

d_gene: TRBD1
v_gene: TRBV28
abundance: .
j_gene: TRBJ1-2
CDR3nt: TGTGCCAGCAGCTCGGGTGGGACAGGGGGATATGGCTACACCTTC
CDR3aa: CASSSGGTGGYGYTF

d_gene: .
v_gene: TRBV9
abundance: .
j_gene: TRBJ2-1
CDR3nt: TGTGCCAGCAGCGTAGCAGACAATGAGCAGTTCTTC
CDR3aa: CASSVADNEQFF

d_gene: TRBD2
v_gene: TRBV20-1
abundance: .
j_gene: TRBJ2-2
CDR3nt: TGCAGTGTGACTAGCGGGGCCTTTATCGGGGAGCTGTTTTTT
CDR3aa: CSVTSGAFIGELFF

d_gene: .
v_gene: TRBV5-6
abundance: .
j_gene: TRBJ2-7
CDR3nt: TGTGCCAGCAGCTTAGAGGGTTACTTATACGAGCAGTACTTC
CDR3aa: CASSLEGYLYEQYF

d_gene: .
v_gene: TRBV29-1
abundance: .
j_gene: TRBJ2-7
CDR3nt: TGCAGCGTAGGGCCGAGTAGAGCCTACGAGCAGTACTTC
CDR3aa: CSVGPSRAYEQYF

d_gene: .
v_gene: TRBV20-1
abundance: .
j_gene: TRBJ2-7
CDR3nt: TGCAGTGCTAGGCCCCGTTCGGATTCCCCCTACGAGCAGTACTTC
CDR3aa: CSARPRSDSPYEQYF

d_gene: .
v_gene: TRBV29-1
abundance: once
j_gene: TRBJ1-1
CDR3nt: TGCAGCGTTGAAGCGGACGGCACTGAAGCTTTCTTT
CDR3aa: CSVEADGTEAFF

d_gene: .
v_gene: TRBV28
abundance: .
j_gene: TRBJ2-1
CDR3nt: TGTGCCGCCGGACGGTCCGCGGGTGAGCAGTTCTTC
CDR3aa: CAAGRSAGEQFF

d_gene: .
v_gene: TRBV18
abundance: once
j_gene: TRBJ1-1
CDR3nt: TGTGCCAGCTCACCGGTAGGTCTCAGTTTGAACACTGAAGCTTTCTTT
CDR3aa: CASSPVGLSLNTEAFF

d_gene: TRBD2
v_gene: TRBV20-1
abundance: .
j_gene: TRBJ2-7
CDR3nt: TGCAGTGCTATATTAGCGGGGGGCCCCTCCTACGAGCAGTACTTC
CDR3aa: CSAILAGGPSYEQYF

d_gene: TRBD1
v_gene: TRBV20-1
abundance: .
j_gene: TRBJ1-2
CDR3nt: TGCAGTGCTACCCGACAGGGGGTTAGAAGCTATGGCTACACCTTC
CDR3aa: CSATRQGVRSYGYTF

d_gene: .
v_gene: TRBV20-1
abundance: .
j_gene: TRBJ1-4
CDR3nt: TGCAGTGCTAACCCTCGGGAAAAACTGTTTTTT
CDR3aa: CSANPREKLFF

d_gene: .
v_gene: TRBV19
abundance: .
j_gene: TRBJ1-2
CDR3nt: TGTGCCAGTAGTGACCTCGGGGTAGACTACACCTTC
CDR3aa: CASSDLGVDYTF